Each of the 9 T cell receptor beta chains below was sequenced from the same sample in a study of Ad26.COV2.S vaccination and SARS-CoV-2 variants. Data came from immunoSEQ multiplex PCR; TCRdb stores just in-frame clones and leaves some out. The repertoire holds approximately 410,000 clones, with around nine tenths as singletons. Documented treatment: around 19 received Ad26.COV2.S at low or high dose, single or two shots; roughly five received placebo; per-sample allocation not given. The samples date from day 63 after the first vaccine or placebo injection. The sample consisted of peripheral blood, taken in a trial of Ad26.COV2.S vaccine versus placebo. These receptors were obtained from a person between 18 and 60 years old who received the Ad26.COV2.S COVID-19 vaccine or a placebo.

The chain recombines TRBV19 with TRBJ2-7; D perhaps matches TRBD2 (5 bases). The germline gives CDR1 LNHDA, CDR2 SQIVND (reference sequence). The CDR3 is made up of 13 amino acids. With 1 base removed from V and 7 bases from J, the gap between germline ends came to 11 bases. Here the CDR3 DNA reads TGTGCCAGTAGTATAGCAGTTAGGAGGGAGCAGTACTTC. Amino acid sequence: CASSIAVRREQYF.

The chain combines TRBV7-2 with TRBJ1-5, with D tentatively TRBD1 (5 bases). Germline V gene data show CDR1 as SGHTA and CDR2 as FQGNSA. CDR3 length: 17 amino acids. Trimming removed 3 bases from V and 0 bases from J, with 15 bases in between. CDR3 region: CASSLGQGRYSNQPQHF. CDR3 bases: TGTGCCAGCAGCTTGGGTCAGGGCCGTTATAGCAATCAGCCCCAGCATTTT.

Written as DNA, the CDR3 is TGTGCCAGCAGCCCCCCCCGACAGGCCGGGGAGCTGTTTTTT. It translates to CASSPPRQAGELFF. The rearrangement joins TRBV7-8 to TRBJ2-2; maybe TRBD1 (6 bases). With 5 bases removed from V and 6 bases from J, the gap between germline ends came to 13 bases. Germline values: CDR1 SGHVS, CDR2 FQNEAQ. The CDR3 consists of 14 residues. Looking up the rest from reference TRBV7-8 and TRBJ2-2 gives the full variable domain: GAGVSQSPRYKVAKRGQDVALRCDPISGHVSLFWYQQALGQGPEFLTYFQNEAQLDKSGLPSDRFFAERPEGSVSTLKIQRTQQEDSAVYLCASSPPRQAGELFFGEGSRLTVL.

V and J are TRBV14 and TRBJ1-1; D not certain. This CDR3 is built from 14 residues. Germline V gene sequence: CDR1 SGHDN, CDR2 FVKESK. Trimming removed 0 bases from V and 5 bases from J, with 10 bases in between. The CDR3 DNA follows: TGTGCCAGCAGCCAAGATATGGGGAAAACTGAAGCTTTCTTT. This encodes CASSQDMGKTEAFF.

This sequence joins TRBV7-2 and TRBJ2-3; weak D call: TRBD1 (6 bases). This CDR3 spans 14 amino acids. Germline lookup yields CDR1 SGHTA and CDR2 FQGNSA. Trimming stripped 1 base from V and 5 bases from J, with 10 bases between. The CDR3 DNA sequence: TGTGCCAGCAGCTTAGGGGGGCAAGTAGATACGCAGTATTTT. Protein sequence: CASSLGGQVDTQYF.

The CDR3: CASSESLGRENEKLFF. The DNA of the CDR3 is TGTGCCAGCAGCGAAAGCCTGGGGAGGGAAAATGAAAAACTGTTTTTT. The rearrangement joins TRBV28 to TRBJ1-4; D unclear. The CDR3 is 16 amino acids. Looked up from germline, CDR1 is MDHEN and CDR2 is SYDVKM. The ends were cut back, 6 bases at V and 5 bases at J, with 19 bases in the middle.

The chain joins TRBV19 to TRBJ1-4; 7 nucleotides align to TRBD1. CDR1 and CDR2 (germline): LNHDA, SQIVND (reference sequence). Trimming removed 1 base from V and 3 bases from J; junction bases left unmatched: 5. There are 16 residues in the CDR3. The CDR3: CASSIGGGLANEKLFF. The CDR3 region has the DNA TGTGCCAGTAGTATAGGAGGGGGCCTGGCTAATGAAAAACTGTTTTTT.

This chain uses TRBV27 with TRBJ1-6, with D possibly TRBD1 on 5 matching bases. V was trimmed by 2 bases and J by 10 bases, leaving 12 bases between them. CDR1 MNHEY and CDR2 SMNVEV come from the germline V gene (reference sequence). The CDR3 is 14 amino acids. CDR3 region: CASSLGGSRSPLHF. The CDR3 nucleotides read TGTGCCAGCAGTTTAGGGGGGAGTCGATCACCCCTCCACTTT.

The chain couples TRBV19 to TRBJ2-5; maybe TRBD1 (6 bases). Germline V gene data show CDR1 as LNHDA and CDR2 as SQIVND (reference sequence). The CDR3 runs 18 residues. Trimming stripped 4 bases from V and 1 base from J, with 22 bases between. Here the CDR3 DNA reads TGTGCCAGTAGTAAGAACCGGGACACACTAGGGGGCCAAGAGACCCAGTACTTC. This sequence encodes CASSKNRDTLGGQETQYF.